The rows below give T cell receptor beta chains drawn from one sample of a study of blood T cell repertoires in COVID-19. Here immunoSEQ multiplex PCR was the method, and the copy in TCRdb shows in-frame clones only, minus some. Of 250,000 to 350,000 clones listed, around 87% are singletons. Material for sequencing was PBMCs or T cells enriched from blood (not recorded which). Receptors originate from a woman aged 30 to 39 who had recovered from COVID-19. Each CDR3 is given with its conserved first and last residue. The D gene is left open where the match is weak. Rows may omit the clone size; those that give it use once, few, many or a size class.

d_call,clone_size,v_call,j_call,cdr3_nt,cdr3_aa
-,-,TRBV11-2,TRBJ2-5,TGTGCCAGCGGACTAGGGGGGGAAGAGACCCAGTACTTC,CASGLGGEETQYF
TRBD1,-,TRBV6-5,TRBJ1-6,TGTGCCGGCCAAACAGGGGATAATTCACCCCTCCACTTT,CAGQTGDNSPLHF
-,-,TRBV5-6,TRBJ2-7,TGTGCCAGCAGCCCGCAGGGTCGCGACGAGCAGTACTTC,CASSPQGRDEQYF
-,-,TRBV28,TRBJ2-1,TGTGCCAGCAGAGGAACTACTGGTAGTGAGTTCTTC,CASRGTTGSEFF
TRBD2,-,TRBV5-1,TRBJ2-5,TGCGCCAGCAGCTACCCCGGGACTAGAGGGGAGACCCAGTACTTC,CASSYPGTRGETQYF
-,-,TRBV5-1,TRBJ1-1,TGCGCCAGCAGCGGTCGATCAGGGGTTGCGAACACTGAAGCTTTCTTT,CASSGRSGVANTEAFF
TRBD1,-,TRBV5-6,TRBJ2-7,TGTGCCAGCAGCTTCATGGGGGGACAGGGCGTTTACGAGCAGTACTTC,CASSFMGGQGVYEQYF
-,-,TRBV28,TRBJ1-5,TGTGCCAGCTATGCAGGGTACGAACAGCCCCAGCATTTT,CASYAGYEQPQHF
TRBD2,-,TRBV5-1,TRBJ2-7,TGCGCCAGCAGCTTGAGCCGGGGGGGCCAAGACGAGCAGTACTTC,CASSLSRGGQDEQYF
TRBD2,-,TRBV6-5,TRBJ2-5,TGTGCCCTCTCCGGGACTAGCTGGCAAGAGACCCAGTACTTC,CALSGTSWQETQYF
-,-,TRBV10-3,TRBJ2-3,TGTGCCATCAGTCCCTCAGGGGTCCCAGATACGCAGTATTTT,CAISPSGVPDTQYF
-,-,TRBV30,TRBJ2-4,TGTGCCTGGAGTAGTTGGGCGTTAGCCAAAAACATTCAGTACTTC,CAWSSWALAKNIQYF
TRBD1,few,TRBV7-9,TRBJ1-2,TGTGCCAGCAGCTTAAGGGCAGGGGGCTCGAATATCGCTAACTATGGCTACACCTTC,CASSLRAGGSNIANYGYTF
TRBD1,-,TRBV5-4,TRBJ1-1,TGTGCCAGCAGCTCCGGGTCCGGGACAGGGGCCTATAAGAACACTGAAGCTTTCTTT,CASSSGSGTGAYKNTEAFF
TRBD1,-,TRBV18,TRBJ2-7,TGTGCCAGCTCACCGGGGACAGGGTCGCGGTACGAGCAGTACTTC,CASSPGTGSRYEQYF
-,-,TRBV5-8,TRBJ2-7,TGTGCCAGCAGCTTGAGTCCACTCTCCTACGAGCAGTACTTC,CASSLSPLSYEQYF
TRBD1,-,TRBV2,TRBJ2-7,TGTGCCAGCAGTCCGGGACAGGGGGAGTACGAGCAGTACTTC,CASSPGQGEYEQYF
-,-,TRBV19,TRBJ2-3,TGTGCCAGTAGTTTCGACTTGAGGACGCAGTATTTT,CASSFDLRTQYF
-,few,TRBV9,TRBJ2-7,TGTGCCAGCAGCGTAGCCGGAGGGGTCAGAACCTACGAGCAGTACTTC,CASSVAGGVRTYEQYF
-,-,TRBV9,TRBJ1-2,TGTGCCAGCAGCGTAGGTCACAGCGGGGGAGGCTATGGCTACACCTTC,CASSVGHSGGGYGYTF
TRBD1,-,TRBV14,TRBJ2-3,TGTGCCAGCAGCCAAGATCGTTACAGTTGGGACAGCTCAGGCCCAGATACGCAGTATTTT,CASSQDRYSWDSSGPDTQYF
TRBD2,-,TRBV19,TRBJ2-1,TGTGCCAGTAGTATATCGCCTAGCGGGGTGAATGAGCAGTTCTTC,CASSISPSGVNEQFF
TRBD1,-,TRBV4-1,TRBJ2-7,TGCGCCAGCAGCTTCGCGGGACAGGGCTACGAGCAGTACTTC,CASSFAGQGYEQYF
-,-,TRBV11-2,TRBJ2-1,TGTGCCAGTAGGGACCCACGGGGGAGCTCCTACAATGAGCAGTTCTTC,CASRDPRGSSYNEQFF
-,-,TRBV7-3,TRBJ2-1,TGTGCCAGCAGCCCCGGGTCGACCAATGAGCAGTTCTTC,CASSPGSTNEQFF
TRBD1,-,TRBV18,TRBJ1-1,TGTGCCAGCTCACCAACTAGGGACAGAATTAACACTGAAGCTTTCTTT,CASSPTRDRINTEAFF
-,-,TRBV18,TRBJ1-6,TGTGCCAGCTCACCGGGGGCCCCGACCGATTCACCCCTCCACTTT,CASSPGAPTDSPLHF
-,-,TRBV7-9,TRBJ2-7,TGTGCCTCGAGCAGGGGCGCCTACGAGCAGTACTTC,CASSRGAYEQYF